This TCR beta chain came from a study of T cell responses to AZD1222 COVID-19 vaccine. Looking at the study overall: Pooled samples include second doses given at about 4 or 12 weeks. Study-level results: Only a handful of individuals given AZD1222 were seropositive at baseline. White British people made up most donors, females outnumbered males, and clonal diversity was possibly underestimated. Spike-specific TCR breadth and depth both grew after two AZD1222 doses.

The CDR3 consists of 14 residues. Per germline, CDR1 LNHDA and CDR2 SQIVND (reference sequence). V was clipped by 6 bases and J by 5 bases, with 16 bases between them. The repertoire was sequenced with immunoSEQ multiplex PCR; TCRdb's copy has only in-frame clones and lacks some. The sample records fewer than 200,000 clones, 85% to 95% being singletons. Concerning this clone itself: Antigen unknown.

The source was peripheral blood, collected on day 0 of AZD1222 vaccination. This chain joins TRBV19 and TRBJ1-2; D is uncertain. This clonotype originated in an adult in good health. CDR3 protein: CASSRRTEMYGYTF. CDR3 sequence (DNA): TGTGCCAGTAGCAGACGGACGGAAATGTATGGCTACACCTTC. Full variable domain (outside the CDR3, taken from reference TRBV19 and TRBJ1-2): DGGITQSPKYLFRKEGQNVTLSCEQNLNHDAMYWYRQDPGQGLRLIYYSQIVNDFQKGDIAEGYSVSREKKESFPLTVTSAQKNPTAFYLCASSRRTEMYGYTFGSGTRLTVV.